The TCR beta chain described here comes from a study of blood T cell repertoires in COVID-19. Study-wide background: The analysed material was cDNA or gDNA that came from T cells, B-cell-depleted T cells, or PBMCs.

In the authors' workflow: Researchers report that nucleated cell counts were estimated from reference gene primer amplification. TCRdb's table, derived via immunoSEQ multiplex PCR, lists solely in-frame clones and lacks some. The V and J calls and clone size were taken over from that table, and D and trimming were inferred from the DNA. The sample has some 69,000 clones, around four fifths seen once. CDR1 and CDR2 from the germline V gene are SGHDT and YYEEEE. The CDR3 length is 13 residues. V was pared by 4 bases and J by 6 bases, with 11 bases between. This receptor was taken from a woman between 55 and 75 years old with acute or convalescent COVID-19. Material: peripheral blood. The gene calls are TRBV5-6 and TRBJ2-1; D may be TRBD2 (5 bases). The CDR3: CASSVDYSNEQFF. The CDR3 coding sequence is TGTGCCAGCAGCGTTGACTACAGCAATGAGCAGTTCTTC.